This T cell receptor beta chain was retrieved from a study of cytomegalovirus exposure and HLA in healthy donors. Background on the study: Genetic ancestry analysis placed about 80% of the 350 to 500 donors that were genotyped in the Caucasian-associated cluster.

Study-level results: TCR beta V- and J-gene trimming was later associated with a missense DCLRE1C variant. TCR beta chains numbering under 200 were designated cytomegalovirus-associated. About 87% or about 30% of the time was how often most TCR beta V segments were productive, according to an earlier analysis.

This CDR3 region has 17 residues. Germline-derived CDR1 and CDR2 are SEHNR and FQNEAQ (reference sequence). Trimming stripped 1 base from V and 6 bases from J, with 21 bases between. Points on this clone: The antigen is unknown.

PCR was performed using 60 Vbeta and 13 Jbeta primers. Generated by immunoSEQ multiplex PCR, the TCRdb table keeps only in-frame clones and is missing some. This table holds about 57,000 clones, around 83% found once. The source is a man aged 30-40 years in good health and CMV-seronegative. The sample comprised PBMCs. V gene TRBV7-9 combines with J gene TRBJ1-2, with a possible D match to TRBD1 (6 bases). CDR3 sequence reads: CASSLGTTGLNGDGYTF. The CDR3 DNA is TGTGCCAGCAGCTTAGGTACCACAGGGCTCAACGGGGATGGCTACACCTTC.